This T cell receptor (beta chain) originates from a study of control samples from healthy donors and cancer patients. This table comes from immunoSEQ multiplex PCR, and its TCRdb copy is limited to in-frame clones, with some not included. Among 90,000 to 100,000 clones listed, roughly three quarters were seen once. Trimming took off 1 base at V and 5 bases at J, with 17 bases between the two ends. The CDR3 runs 16 residues. CDR1 is MNHNS and CDR2 is SASEGT in the germline V gene. The clonotype originates from a woman aged 30 to 39 in good health. This chain joins TRBV6-1 and TRBJ2-5, with D perhaps matching TRBD1 (5 bases). The sequenced sample consisted of blood. The CDR3 here is CASSEVLGRVRETQYF. In DNA form, the CDR3 reads TGTGCCAGCAGTGAAGTGCTTGGCAGGGTGAGGGAGACCCAGTACTTC.